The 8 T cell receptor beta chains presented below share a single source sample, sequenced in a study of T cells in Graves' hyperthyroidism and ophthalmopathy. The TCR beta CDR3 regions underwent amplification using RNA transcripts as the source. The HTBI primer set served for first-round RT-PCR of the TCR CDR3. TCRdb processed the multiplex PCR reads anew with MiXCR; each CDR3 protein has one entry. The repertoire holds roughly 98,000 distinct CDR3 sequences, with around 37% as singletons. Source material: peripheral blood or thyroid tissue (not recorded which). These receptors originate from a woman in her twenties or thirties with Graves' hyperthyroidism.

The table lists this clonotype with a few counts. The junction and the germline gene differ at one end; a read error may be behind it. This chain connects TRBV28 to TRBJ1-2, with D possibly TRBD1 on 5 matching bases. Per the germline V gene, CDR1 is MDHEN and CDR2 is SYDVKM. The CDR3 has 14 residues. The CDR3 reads CVSRMGVFNYGYTF. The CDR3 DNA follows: TGTGTCAGCAGGATGGGGGTATTTAACTATGGCTACACCTTC.

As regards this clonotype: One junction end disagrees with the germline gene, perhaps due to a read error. CDR3: CSSSPGGQPQHF. The CDR3 DNA follows: TGCTCCAGCAGCCCCGGGGGTCAGCCCCAGCATTTT. J is TRBJ1-5 and V is TRBV5-1, with a possible D match to TRBD1 (5 bases). Germline CDR1 is SGHRS and CDR2 is YFSETQ. CDR3 length: 12 residues.

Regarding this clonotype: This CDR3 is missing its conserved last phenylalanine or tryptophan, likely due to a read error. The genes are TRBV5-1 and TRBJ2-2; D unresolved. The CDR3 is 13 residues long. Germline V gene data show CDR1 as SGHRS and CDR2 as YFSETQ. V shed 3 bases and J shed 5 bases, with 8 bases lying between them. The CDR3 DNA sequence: TGCGCCAGCAGCTCGGAAGTGACCGGGGAGCTGTTTCTT. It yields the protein CASSSEVTGELFL.

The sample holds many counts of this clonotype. The DNA of the CDR3 is TGTGCCAGCAGCCAAGTGGCTAGCGGACCTTACCAAGAGACCCAGTACTTC. This translates into CASSQVASGPYQETQYF. J is TRBJ2-5 and V is TRBV4-2, with 7 bases that match TRBD2. The CDR3 extends over 17 amino acids. V shed 1 base and J 0 bases; nucleotides not matched to a gene: 8. CDR1 is LGHNA and CDR2 is YNFKEQ in the germline V gene.

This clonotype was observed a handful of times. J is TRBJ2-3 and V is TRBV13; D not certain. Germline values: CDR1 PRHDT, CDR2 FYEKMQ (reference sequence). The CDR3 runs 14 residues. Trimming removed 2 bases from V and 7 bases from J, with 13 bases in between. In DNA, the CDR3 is TGTGCCAGCAGCTTATTGACTCGGTGGAATACGCAGTATTTT. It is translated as CASSLLTRWNTQYF. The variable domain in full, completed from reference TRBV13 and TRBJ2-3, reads AAGVIQSPRHLIKEKRETATLKCYPIPRHDTVYWYQQGPGQDPQFLISFYEKMQSDKGSIPDRFSAQQFSDYHSELNMSSLELGDSALYFCASSLLTRWNTQYFGPGTRLTVL.

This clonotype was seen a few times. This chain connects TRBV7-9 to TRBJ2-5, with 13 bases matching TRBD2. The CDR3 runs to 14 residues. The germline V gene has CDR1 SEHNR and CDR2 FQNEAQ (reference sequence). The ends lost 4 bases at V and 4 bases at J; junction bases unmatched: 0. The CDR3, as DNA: TGTGCCAGCAGCTGGACTAGCGGGAGAGAGACCCAGTACTTC. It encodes CASSWTSGRETQYF.

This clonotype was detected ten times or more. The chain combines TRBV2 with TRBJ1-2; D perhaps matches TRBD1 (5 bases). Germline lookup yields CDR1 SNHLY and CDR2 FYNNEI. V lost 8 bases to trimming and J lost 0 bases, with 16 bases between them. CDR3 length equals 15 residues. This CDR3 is CASARDSTANYGYTF. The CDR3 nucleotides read TGTGCCAGCGCCCGAGATTCGACAGCTAACTATGGCTACACCTTC.

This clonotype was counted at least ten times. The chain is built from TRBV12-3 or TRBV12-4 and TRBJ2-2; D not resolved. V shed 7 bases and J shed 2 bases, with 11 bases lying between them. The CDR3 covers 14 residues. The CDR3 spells CASTPNGNTGELFF. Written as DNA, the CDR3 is TGTGCCAGCACCCCGAATGGAAACACCGGGGAGCTGTTTTTT.